This T cell receptor (beta chain) was sequenced in a study of OX40 agonist ivuxolimab in advanced cancers. V was pared by 5 bases and J by 7 bases, with 11 bases between. This CDR3 spans 11 amino acids. Germline values: CDR1 SQVTM, CDR2 ANQGSEA. Concerning this clone: The target antigen is unknown.

The cohort excluded patients with autoimmune disease history or systemic immunosuppression. Sequencing was performed with immunoSEQ multiplex PCR; in TCRdb, only in-frame clones are kept and a portion is missing. The sample lists about 26,000 clones; approximately 85% were seen once. Regarding the study as a whole: At doses 0.1 to 3.0 mg/kg, CD4+ and CD8+ clones expanded.

Sequenced here: CD4+ or CD8+ T cells sorted from blood, sampled in a trial of the OX40 agonist ivuxolimab. This chain uses TRBV29-1 with TRBJ1-1; possibly TRBD1 for D (5 bases). This receptor was obtained from an adult with an advanced solid tumor such as melanoma, head and neck, liver or kidney cancer. Here the CDR3 reads CSVPGGIEAFF. The DNA for the CDR3 is TGCAGCGTTCCCGGGGGGATTGAAGCTTTCTTT.